This entry lists 5 T cell receptor beta chains sequenced from one sample in a study of blood T cell repertoires in COVID-19. Using immunoSEQ multiplex PCR, the repertoire was profiled, and TCRdb retains in-frame clones only, with some absent. The profile shows 40,000 to 55,000 clones, approximately 89% of them singletons. The sequenced material came from peripheral blood. These receptors were collected from a woman aged 80 or over with acute or convalescent COVID-19.

The V gene is TRBV18, the J gene TRBJ2-1, with D possibly being TRBD2 (6 bases). Germline-derived CDR1 and CDR2 are KGHSH and LQKENI. V shed 1 base and J shed 2 bases, with 9 bases lying between them. The CDR3 sequence is 15 residues long. In nucleotides, the CDR3 is TGTGCCAGCTCACCACAGGTAGCGGCCTACAATGAGCAGTTCTTC. Translation: CASSPQVAAYNEQFF.

The CDR3 bases are TGTGCCAGCAGCTTGTCAGGCACCTCGAACACTGAAGCTTTCTTT. Its protein product is CASSLSGTSNTEAFF. V gene TRBV5-5 combines with J gene TRBJ1-1; D unresolved. The CDR3 has 15 amino acids. V was clipped by 1 base and J by 1 base, with 11 bases between them. Germline assignment: CDR1 SGHKS and CDR2 YYEKEE (reference sequence). Variable domain in full (rest from reference TRBV5-5 and TRBJ1-1): DAGVTQSPTHLIKTRGQQVTLRCSPISGHKSVSWYQQVLGQGPQFIFQYYEKEERGRGNFPDRFSARQFPNYSSELNVNALLLGDSALYLCASSLSGTSNTEAFFGQGTRLTVV.

This clone was counted once. The genes are TRBV7-9 and TRBJ1-5, with a possible D match to TRBD1 (5 bases). CDR3 length: 16 residues. Trimming took 1 base from V and 2 from J, leaving 12 bases between them. Per the germline V gene, CDR1 is SEHNR and CDR2 is FQNEAQ (reference sequence). The CDR3 DNA reads as TGTGCCAGCAGCTTAGGGGTAGGGGCTGGCAATCAGCCCCAGCATTTT. Its protein product is CASSLGVGAGNQPQHF.

CDR3: CASSYRPGTGAGELFF. CDR3 coding DNA: TGTGCCAGCAGTTACCGTCCCGGGACAGGGGCCGGGGAGCTGTTTTTT. J is TRBJ2-2 and V is TRBV6-5; 10 bases agree with TRBD1. Germline CDR1 MNHEY, CDR2 SVGAGI. The CDR3 runs to 16 residues. J lost 6 bases, V lost 2 bases, and 6 bases had no gene match.

The CDR3 region has the DNA TGTGCCAGCAGTTACTCGGGACAGGATAATTCACCCCTCCACTTT. This sequence encodes CASSYSGQDNSPLHF. The chain joins TRBV6-5 to TRBJ1-6; 8 nucleotides line up with TRBD1. Losses at the gene ends were 0 bases for V and 5 bases for J; bases not matched to a gene: 0. CDR1 and CDR2 (germline): MNHEY, SVGAGI. The CDR3 runs to 15 residues.